The 21 T cell receptor beta chains presented below share a single source sample, sequenced in a study of T-cell reconstitution after alpha-beta-depleted transplantation in children. Unique molecular identifiers were used in preparing the TCRbeta library. A single record per CDR3 protein comes from TCRdb applying MiXCR to the PCR reads. The data hold 180,000 or so distinct CDR3 sequences, with 6.3% observed a single time. Source: PBMCs, taken before TCRalphabeta/CD19-depleted stem cell transplant. All receptors come from a girl under two years old with combined immunodeficiency, due to receive a stem cell transplant.

This clonotype has a count of ten or more. V gene TRBV5-6 combines with J gene TRBJ2-5; TRBD1 matches at 8 bases. CDR1 and CDR2 from the germline V gene are SGHDT and YYEEEE. J was trimmed by 5 bases and V by 3 bases; bases with no gene match: 15. The CDR3 totals 17 residues. The CDR3 loop reads CASSYGQGPPQVETQYF. DNA of the CDR3: TGTGCCAGCAGCTATGGACAGGGTCCCCCTCAAGTGGAGACCCAGTACTTC.

In this sample, this clonotype turned up many times. The rearrangement joins TRBV14 to TRBJ1-3; D possibly corresponds to TRBD1 (5 bases). CDR1 and CDR2 (germline): SGHDN, FVKESK. This CDR3 is built from 14 residues. The V end was cut by 1 base, the J end by 2 bases, with 6 bases between. CDR3 coding DNA: TGTGCCAGCAGCCAAGTCAGGGCTGGAAACACCATATATTTT. Its translation: CASSQVRAGNTIYF.

Ten or more counts support this clonotype. The chain carries TRBV11-1 and TRBJ2-1, with a weak D call TRBD2 (6 bases). Germline assignment: CDR1 SGHAT and CDR2 FQDESV (reference sequence). The CDR3 length is 13 residues. The V gene lost 5 bases and the J gene lost 12 bases, with 17 bases spanning the gap. CDR3: CASSGHLRETQFF. CDR3 DNA sequence: TGTGCCAGCAGCGGCCATTTACGGGAGACGCAGTTCTTC.

This clonotype was seen repeatedly, ten times or more. CDR3 in amino acids: CSAREGSGQLNEKLFF. The CDR3 DNA reads as TGCAGTGCTAGGGAGGGGTCGGGACAGCTTAATGAAAAACTGTTTTTT. This sequence joins TRBV20-1 and TRBJ1-4; 7 nucleotides match TRBD1. The CDR3 is 16 residues long. CDR1 is DFQATT, CDR2 SNEGSKA, per germline (reference sequence). Unmatched junction bases numbered 11, after V lost 3 bases and J lost 4 bases.

The table lists this clonotype with many counts. This chain uses TRBV5-1 with TRBJ1-2, with D maybe TRBD1 (6 bases). This CDR3 region has 13 residues. V lost 2 bases, J lost 4 bases, and 9 bases lay in between. CDR1 and CDR2 from the germline V gene are SGHRS and YFSETQ. CDR3 amino acids: CASSFSTGYGYTF. The DNA for the CDR3 is TGCGCCAGCAGCTTCTCGACAGGCTATGGCTACACCTTC.

This clonotype was seen at least ten times. The rearrangement uses TRBV28 and TRBJ2-2; D is possibly TRBD1 or TRBD2 (6 bases each). The germline gives CDR1 MDHEN, CDR2 SYDVKM. The CDR3 has 13 amino acids. Deletions cut 10 bases from V and 2 bases from J, with 11 bases between. For the CDR3, the DNA is TGTGCCACGGGGGCGCTCAACACCGGGGAGCTGTTTTTT. Its protein product is CATGALNTGELFF.

This clonotype appeared many times. The chain couples TRBV28 to TRBJ2-1; TRBD1 agrees at 7 bases. Germline V gene sequence: CDR1 MDHEN, CDR2 SYDVKM. The CDR3 length is 15 residues. Trimming at V came to 8 bases and at J to 8 bases, leaving 15 bases not matched to a gene. CDR3 loop: CASYEGTGASDEQFF. The CDR3 nucleotides are TGTGCCAGCTATGAGGGAACAGGGGCCAGCGATGAGCAGTTCTTC.

At least ten counts were recorded for this clonotype. This sequence joins TRBV5-1 and TRBJ2-1, with D maybe TRBD2 (7 bases). This CDR3 comprises 18 residues. Between the trimmed V and J ends, which lost 3 bases and 3 bases, there was a span of 22 bases. Germline V gene lookup returns CDR1 SGHRS and CDR2 YFSETQ. The CDR3 DNA is TGCGCCAGCAGCTCAATGTTGGGGGGCAGCGGGGTCTACAATGAGCAGTTCTTC. It translates to CASSSMLGGSGVYNEQFF.

The chain is built from TRBV7-3 and TRBJ2-7, with 8 bases identical to TRBD1. The germline V gene has CDR1 SGHTA and CDR2 FQGTGA. CDR3 size: 16 residues. V lost 5 bases to trimming and J lost 2 bases; unmatched junction nucleotides: 11. The CDR3, as DNA: TGTGCCAGCAGCGGACAGGGCCCCCCGGTCACCTACGAGCAGTACTTC. Protein sequence: CASSGQGPPVTYEQYF.

This clonotype occurred a few times. V and J are TRBV12-3 or TRBV12-4 and TRBJ1-2; D is unresolved. The CDR3 contains 14 residues. Trimming cost V 2 bases and J 0 bases, with 7 bases left between them. CDR3 loop: CASSLLRPNYGYTF. Written as DNA, the CDR3 is TGTGCCAGCAGTTTATTGCGACCTAACTATGGCTACACCTTC.

The sample holds many counts of this clonotype. The chain couples TRBV20-1 to TRBJ2-7; no reliable D call. The germline V gene has CDR1 DFQATT and CDR2 SNEGSKA (reference sequence). The CDR3 sequence is 14 residues long. V was shortened by 4 bases and J by 3 bases, with 16 bases between the two germline ends. CDR3 coding DNA: TGCAGTGCTACTAACTATAATTCGTACTACGAGCAGTACTTC. Translated, it gives CSATNYNSYYEQYF.

The sample holds many counts of this clonotype. The rearrangement uses TRBV5-1 and TRBJ1-4; the D is unclear. The CDR3 is 15 amino acids. Germline loops: CDR1 SGHRS, CDR2 YFSETQ. V gave up 1 base and J gave up 0 bases, with 7 bases separating them. The CDR3 nucleotides are TGCGCCAGCAGCTTGTTTGATGCAACTAATGAAAAACTGTTTTTT. The encoded protein is CASSLFDATNEKLFF.

This clonotype was seen repeatedly, ten times or more. CDR3 nucleotides: TGTGCCAGCAGCTTATACCCCGGACAGTTGAACACTGAAGCTTTCTTT. It yields the protein CASSLYPGQLNTEAFF. The J gene is TRBJ1-1, the V gene TRBV7-2, with D perhaps TRBD1 (6 bases). The V gene's germline CDR1 is SGHTA and CDR2 FQGNSA. V dropped 2 bases and J dropped 0 bases, with 13 bases sitting between them. There are 16 residues in the CDR3. Full variable domain (missing parts from reference TRBV7-2 and TRBJ1-1): GAGVSQSPSNKVTEKGKDVELRCDPISGHTALYWYRQSLGQGLEFLIYFQGNSAPDKSGLPSDRFSAERTGGSVSTLTIQRTQQEDSAVYLCASSLYPGQLNTEAFFGQGTRLTVV.

This clonotype was counted at least ten times. The chain combines TRBV18 with TRBJ2-1, with a possible D match to TRBD1 (7 bases). The CDR3 loop spans 16 amino acids. Per germline, CDR1 KGHSH and CDR2 LQKENI. Trimming shortened V by 0 bases and J by 12 bases, and 21 bases separated the two germline ends. The CDR3, as DNA: TGTGCCAGCTCACCACCCGGGACAGACCCCTGGCGGGGGCAGTTCTTC. It translates to CASSPPGTDPWRGQFF.

This clonotype was detected ten times or more. This chain uses TRBV28 with TRBJ2-7, with 8 nucleotides matching TRBD2. The CDR3 has 13 residues. Germline CDR1 MDHEN, CDR2 SYDVKM. J gave up 0 bases and V 5 bases, and 0 bases lay outside the gene matches. CDR3 loop: CASSSGSSYEQYF. The CDR3 nucleotides read TGTGCCAGCAGTAGCGGGAGCTCCTACGAGCAGTACTTC.

Ten or more counts support this clonotype. The chain uses TRBV7-9 and TRBJ2-3; 9 bases agree with TRBD1. Germline lookup yields CDR1 SEHNR and CDR2 FQNEAQ (reference sequence). This CDR3 has 14 residues. The ends lost 8 bases at V and 4 bases at J; junction bases unmatched: 7. CDR3 loop: CASWRTGEADTQYF. CDR3 bases: TGTGCCAGCTGGCGGACAGGGGAGGCAGATACGCAGTATTTT.

The chain combines TRBV4-1 with TRBJ2-7; a possible D gene is TRBD1 (5 bases). V gave up 4 bases and J gave up 0 bases, with 19 bases separating them. The CDR3 spans 17 residues. In germline, CDR1 is MGHRA, CDR2 YSYEKL. CDR3 protein: CASSLSPTDLSSYEQYF. CDR3 nucleotides: TGCGCCAGCAGCCTGTCCCCGACAGATCTCAGCTCCTACGAGCAGTACTTC.

This clonotype showed up many times. The V call is TRBV6-2 or TRBV6-3, the J call TRBJ2-2; possible D gene TRBD2, 6 bases. CDR1 is MNHEY and CDR2 is SVGEGT in the germline V gene. The V and J ends lost 5 bases and 1 base respectively, with 11 bases between them. The CDR3 contains 15 residues. The chain's CDR3 is CASSLGLLNTGELFF. DNA of the CDR3: TGTGCCAGCAGTCTGGGACTTTTGAACACCGGGGAGCTGTTTTTT.

This clonotype was seen repeatedly, ten times or more. V and J are TRBV9 and TRBJ2-1; 10 bases are a match to TRBD2. CDR3 length: 16 residues. Germline-derived CDR1 and CDR2 are SGDLS and YYNGEE. The V segment lost 4 bases and the J segment 4 bases; nucleotides outside the gene matches: 8. The CDR3 nucleotides are TGTGCCAGCAGCACAGCGGGGGGGCCCGCTTACAATGAGCAGTTCTTC. Protein product: CASSTAGGPAYNEQFF.

This clonotype was seen many times. This sequence joins TRBV29-1 and TRBJ1-3; D uncertain. The CDR3 has 13 residues. Trimming shortened V by 3 bases and J by 0 bases, and 6 bases separated the two germline ends. CDR1 SQVTM and CDR2 ANQGSEA come from the germline V gene. CDR3 bases: TGCAGCGTTGAGGTCAGCTCTGGAAACACCATATATTTT. It encodes CSVEVSSGNTIYF.

In this sample, this clonotype turned up many times. The J gene is TRBJ2-3, the V gene TRBV4-1, with TRBD2 as a possible D gene (5 bases). V was trimmed by 1 base and J by 4 bases, leaving 12 bases between them. Germline V lookup: CDR1 MGHRA, CDR2 YSYEKL. The CDR3 is 15 amino acids. CDR3 amino acids: CASSQVGLAADTQYF. The CDR3 region has the DNA TGCGCCAGCAGCCAAGTAGGCCTAGCTGCAGATACGCAGTATTTT.